This TCR beta chain was profiled in a study of blood T cell repertoires in COVID-19. Whole-study context: Acute and convalescent COVID-19 specimens originated in the United States, Italy and Spain. Sources were T cells, B-cell-depleted T cells, or PBMCs; the material itself was cDNA or gDNA.

Study processing details: Quantification of nucleated cells was approximated via reference gene primer amplification. The assay was immunoSEQ multiplex PCR, and TCRdb's table has in-frame clones only and misses some. The V and J calls and clone size are taken from that table; D and trimming were inferred from the DNA. The table records roughly 230,000 clones, under 90% of them present only once. This clone appeared once. Self-reported history from a screening survey and questionnaire set each donor's cohort. This CDR3 region has 17 residues. Trimming pared 0 bases from V and 1 base from J, leaving 14 bases between. The V gene's germline CDR1 is SGHDT and CDR2 YYEEEE.

The sequence was collected from a woman aged 25 to 45 with acute COVID-19. The rearrangement links TRBV5-6 to TRBJ1-5; no firm D call. Material for sequencing was PBMCs or T cells enriched from blood (not recorded which). Written as DNA, the CDR3 is TGTGCCAGCAGCTTGGCCGTTGGTGTTCGGAGCAATCAGCCCCAGCATTTT. It is translated as CASSLAVGVRSNQPQHF.